This T cell receptor (beta chain) was obtained from a study of STAT3 mutations in large granular lymphocyte leukemia. Study-level information: Immunosuppressive therapy was given to more than half of T-LGLL patients.

Repertoires were generated with immunoSEQ multiplex PCR, while TCRdb's copy carries only in-frame clones and drops some. The sample records roughly 3,300 clones, around 89% being singletons. Study-level findings and limits: Every T-LGLL patient had at least one immunodominant TCRbeta clonotype. Treatment regimens differed across patients between samplings. Persisting codominant clonotypes may have hidden a small pathogenic clone.

Germline CDR1 is LNHNV and CDR2 is YYDKDF (reference sequence). The CDR3 is 17 amino acids. V was clipped by 0 bases and J by 2 bases, with 17 bases between them. Regarding this clone: What it recognizes is unknown.

This receptor was identified in a middle-aged man with T-cell large granular lymphocyte leukemia. Some clones in this sample may be carry-over from other donors' samples. The chain combines TRBV15 with TRBJ2-7, with D perhaps TRBD1 or TRBD2 (5 bases each). The sample taken for sequencing was peripheral blood mononuclear cells. The CDR3 DNA reads TGTGCCACCAGCAGAGATCAGGTCGCCGGGGCTACCTACGAGCAGTACTTC. It yields the protein CATSRDQVAGATYEQYF. Filled out from reference TRBV15 and TRBJ2-7, the complete variable domain reads DAMVIQNPRYQVTQFGKPVTLSCSQTLNHNVMYWYQQKSSQAPKLLFHYYDKDFNNEADTPDNFQSRRPNTSFCFLDIRSPGLGDTAMYLCATSRDQVAGATYEQYFGPGTRLTVT.